The rows below give T cell receptor beta chains drawn from one sample of a study of cytomegalovirus exposure and HLA in healthy donors. The method was immunoSEQ multiplex PCR; TCRdb's version includes in-frame clones alone and lacks a portion of them. The repertoire holds more than 85,000 clones, around a tenth seen once, with 4.5% to 6.5% in the top ten. What was sequenced was PBMCs. The receptor set was obtained from a man between 50 and 59 years old in good health and CMV-seropositive. CDR3s include the opening cysteine and the closing phenylalanine or tryptophan. The D gene is left open where the match is weak. Only part of the rows carry a size: once, few, many, or a class if the clone is expanded.

j_call: TRBJ2-5
cdr3_length: 17
d_call: TRBD2
v_call: TRBV27
clone_size: .
cdr3_nt: TGTGCCAGCAGATCAACTCCTAGCGGGAGGCCACAAGAGACCCAGTACTTC
cdr3_aa: CASRSTPSGRPQETQYF

j_call: TRBJ2-3
cdr3_length: 16
d_call: .
v_call: TRBV7-8
clone_size: few
cdr3_nt: TGTGCCAGCAGCTCCCGTGGGGCCTCTAGCACAGATACGCAGTATTTT
cdr3_aa: CASSSRGASSTDTQYF

j_call: TRBJ2-7
cdr3_length: 13
d_call: TRBD1
v_call: TRBV7-6
clone_size: .
cdr3_nt: TGTGCCAGCAGAGGGGGCGATGGTAACGAGCAGTACTTC
cdr3_aa: CASRGGDGNEQYF

j_call: TRBJ1-4
cdr3_length: 15
d_call: .
v_call: TRBV6-1
clone_size: few
cdr3_nt: TGTGCCAGCAGTGAGATAGGCAGGGGCGGTGAAAAACTGTTTTTT
cdr3_aa: CASSEIGRGGEKLFF

j_call: TRBJ2-2
cdr3_length: 17
d_call: TRBD2
v_call: TRBV5-1
clone_size: few
cdr3_nt: TGCGCCAGCAACCCCTTGGGAGGGACGGGGAACACCGGGGAGCTGTTTTTT
cdr3_aa: CASNPLGGTGNTGELFF

j_call: TRBJ2-2
cdr3_length: 15
d_call: TRBD1
v_call: TRBV27
clone_size: .
cdr3_nt: TGTGCCAGCAGTTTTTTCGGGACAGGGTCCGGGGAGCTGTTTTTT
cdr3_aa: CASSFFGTGSGELFF

j_call: TRBJ2-3
cdr3_length: 15
d_call: TRBD2
v_call: TRBV28
clone_size: .
cdr3_nt: TGTGCCAGCGGCCAGGGAGCGGGAGTAACAGATACGCAGTATTTT
cdr3_aa: CASGQGAGVTDTQYF

j_call: TRBJ2-6
cdr3_length: 14
d_call: .
v_call: TRBV30
clone_size: .
cdr3_nt: TGTGCCTGCCGAGACAGTCTTAGGGCCAACGTCCTGACTTTC
cdr3_aa: CACRDSLRANVLTF

j_call: TRBJ1-1
cdr3_length: 15
d_call: .
v_call: TRBV7-9
clone_size: .
cdr3_nt: TGTGCCAGCAGCTTAGCGGTCGCGGCGAACACTGAAGCTTTCTTT
cdr3_aa: CASSLAVAANTEAFF

j_call: TRBJ2-7
cdr3_length: 16
d_call: TRBD2
v_call: TRBV10-1
clone_size: few
cdr3_nt: TGCGCCAGCAGACGCCTGACTAGCCCGATCCTCTACGAGCAGTACTTC
cdr3_aa: CASRRLTSPILYEQYF

j_call: TRBJ2-2
cdr3_length: 16
d_call: TRBD2
v_call: TRBV7-3
clone_size: few
cdr3_nt: TGTGCCAGCAGGGTAACTAGCGGGAAGAACACCGGGGAGCTGTTTTTT
cdr3_aa: CASRVTSGKNTGELFF

j_call: TRBJ2-1
cdr3_length: 14
d_call: .
v_call: TRBV29-1
clone_size: .
cdr3_nt: TGCAGCGTTGCAGTAACCAGCTCCTACAATGAGCAGTTCTTC
cdr3_aa: CSVAVTSSYNEQFF

j_call: TRBJ1-1
cdr3_length: 13
d_call: .
v_call: TRBV27
clone_size: few
cdr3_nt: TGTGCCAGCAGTTTTAATGGGGGGGCAGAAGCTTTCTTT
cdr3_aa: CASSFNGGAEAFF

j_call: TRBJ1-1
cdr3_length: 12
d_call: .
v_call: TRBV7-6
clone_size: .
cdr3_nt: TGTGCCAGCAGCCAGGGTAACACTGAAGCTTTCTTT
cdr3_aa: CASSQGNTEAFF

j_call: TRBJ2-7
cdr3_length: 20
d_call: .
v_call: TRBV6-1
clone_size: .
cdr3_nt: TGTGCCAGCAGTGAATTTTCGGGGTCGTTAATGTTCCGCAGCTCCTACGAGCAGTACTTC
cdr3_aa: CASSEFSGSLMFRSSYEQYF

j_call: TRBJ1-2
cdr3_length: 15
d_call: .
v_call: TRBV28
clone_size: few
cdr3_nt: TGTGCCACGGAAGAGGGTGAATTTCCTAACTATGGCTACACCTTC
cdr3_aa: CATEEGEFPNYGYTF

j_call: TRBJ2-5
cdr3_length: 14
d_call: .
v_call: TRBV2
clone_size: .
cdr3_nt: TGTGCCAGCACTGAGGAGGGCGCCCGAGTGACCCAGTACTTC
cdr3_aa: CASTEEGARVTQYF

j_call: TRBJ1-5
cdr3_length: 13
d_call: .
v_call: TRBV10-3
clone_size: few
cdr3_nt: TGTGCCATCAGTGCGACTTTAAATCAGCCCCAGCATTTT
cdr3_aa: CAISATLNQPQHF

j_call: TRBJ1-1
cdr3_length: 14
d_call: .
v_call: TRBV11-2
clone_size: .
cdr3_nt: TGTGCCAGCAGCTTGACGACAGCGAACACTGAAGCTTTCTTT
cdr3_aa: CASSLTTANTEAFF

j_call: TRBJ1-1
cdr3_length: 12
d_call: .
v_call: TRBV9
clone_size: .
cdr3_nt: TGTGCCAGCAGCCAGGGGAACACTGAAGCTTTCTTT
cdr3_aa: CASSQGNTEAFF

j_call: TRBJ1-2
cdr3_length: 16
d_call: .
v_call: TRBV28
clone_size: .
cdr3_nt: TGTGCCAGCAGCCGCCCGGGGGGGAGTAGGTCGTATGGCTACACCTTC
cdr3_aa: CASSRPGGSRSYGYTF

j_call: TRBJ1-2
cdr3_length: 18
d_call: TRBD1
v_call: TRBV7-8
clone_size: few
cdr3_nt: TGTGCCAGCAGCTTAGCCGGGACAGCCAGTAACCCGAACTATGGCTACACCTTC
cdr3_aa: CASSLAGTASNPNYGYTF

j_call: TRBJ1-4
cdr3_length: 18
d_call: TRBD1
v_call: TRBV15
clone_size: .
cdr3_nt: TGTGCCACCAGCAGAGCTGAGGGACAGGGGGCGGCTAATGAAAAACCGTTTTTT
cdr3_aa: CATSRAEGQGAANEKPFF

j_call: TRBJ1-1
cdr3_length: 11
d_call: .
v_call: TRBV29-1
clone_size: few
cdr3_nt: TGCAGTACCGACAGTGGCACTGAAGCTTTCTTT
cdr3_aa: CSTDSGTEAFF

j_call: TRBJ2-7
cdr3_length: 15
d_call: TRBD2
v_call: TRBV6-5
clone_size: few
cdr3_nt: TGTGCCAGCAGTTACTCGTTCGCGGGGGGATACGAGCAGTACTTC
cdr3_aa: CASSYSFAGGYEQYF

j_call: TRBJ1-3
cdr3_length: 16
d_call: TRBD1
v_call: TRBV4-1
clone_size: many
cdr3_nt: TGCGCCAGCAGCCAAGTCCCGGGACAGGGGAGAAACACCATATATTTT
cdr3_aa: CASSQVPGQGRNTIYF

j_call: TRBJ2-7
cdr3_length: 15
d_call: .
v_call: TRBV2
clone_size: few
cdr3_nt: TGTGCCAGCAGGGGAGGAGACTCGTCCCTCTACGAGCAGTACTTC
cdr3_aa: CASRGGDSSLYEQYF

j_call: TRBJ1-5
cdr3_length: 13
d_call: .
v_call: TRBV30
clone_size: few
cdr3_nt: TGTGCCTGGAGTGTACAGTCTAATCAGCCCCAGCATTTT
cdr3_aa: CAWSVQSNQPQHF

j_call: TRBJ2-5
cdr3_length: 15
d_call: TRBD1
v_call: TRBV7-2
clone_size: .
cdr3_nt: TGTGCCAGCAGGGAACAGGGGGCTTCTTATGAGACCCAGTACTTC
cdr3_aa: CASREQGASYETQYF

j_call: TRBJ1-3
cdr3_length: 13
d_call: TRBD1
v_call: TRBV30
clone_size: .
cdr3_nt: TGTGCCGCCCGGACAGGCCCTGGAAACACCATATATTTT
cdr3_aa: CAARTGPGNTIYF

j_call: TRBJ2-2
cdr3_length: 16
d_call: .
v_call: TRBV7-2
clone_size: .
cdr3_nt: TGTGCCAGCAGAACGGACAGCGCTCGACAGACCGGGGAGCTGTTTTTT
cdr3_aa: CASRTDSARQTGELFF

j_call: TRBJ2-7
cdr3_length: 13
d_call: .
v_call: TRBV27
clone_size: .
cdr3_nt: TGTGCCAGCAGTCCCCAGGGATTTTACGAGCAGTACTTC
cdr3_aa: CASSPQGFYEQYF

j_call: TRBJ1-5
cdr3_length: 15
d_call: TRBD1
v_call: TRBV28
clone_size: few
cdr3_nt: TGTGCCAGCAGTTTAGGGACAGGGGGACGTCAGCCCCAGCATTTT
cdr3_aa: CASSLGTGGRQPQHF

j_call: TRBJ2-7
cdr3_length: 15
d_call: .
v_call: TRBV28
clone_size: few
cdr3_nt: TGTGCCAGCAGCTTGTCAGGCGTTCGCACCTACGAGCAGTACTTC
cdr3_aa: CASSLSGVRTYEQYF

j_call: TRBJ2-2
cdr3_length: 16
d_call: .
v_call: TRBV7-2
clone_size: few
cdr3_nt: TGTGCCAGCAGCCCCATGACTCTCCTGAACACCGGGGAGCTGTTTTTT
cdr3_aa: CASSPMTLLNTGELFF

j_call: TRBJ2-1
cdr3_length: 16
d_call: TRBD2
v_call: TRBV7-2
clone_size: few
cdr3_nt: TGTGCCAGCAGCTCACTAGCGGGAGTTGGGTACAATGAGCAGTTCTTC
cdr3_aa: CASSSLAGVGYNEQFF

j_call: TRBJ1-2
cdr3_length: 14
d_call: TRBD1
v_call: TRBV5-5
clone_size: few
cdr3_nt: TGTGCCAGCAGCCCTCTAACAGGGGACGGTGGCTACACCTTC
cdr3_aa: CASSPLTGDGGYTF

j_call: TRBJ2-1
cdr3_length: 17
d_call: TRBD1
v_call: TRBV14
clone_size: few
cdr3_nt: TGTGCCAGCAGCCAAACCCTAGACAGGGTAGCTTTGAGTGAGCAGTTCTTC
cdr3_aa: CASSQTLDRVALSEQFF

j_call: TRBJ2-7
cdr3_length: 14
d_call: TRBD1
v_call: TRBV5-4
clone_size: .
cdr3_nt: TGTGCCAGCAGCTCTAGGACAGGGGGCTACGAGCAGTACTTC
cdr3_aa: CASSSRTGGYEQYF

j_call: TRBJ1-4
cdr3_length: 14
d_call: TRBD1
v_call: TRBV7-9
clone_size: .
cdr3_nt: TGTGCCAGCAGCTCGGGACAGGGCTATGAAAAACTGTTTTTT
cdr3_aa: CASSSGQGYEKLFF

j_call: TRBJ2-1
cdr3_length: 15
d_call: .
v_call: TRBV19
clone_size: .
cdr3_nt: TGTGCCACCAGCCGACAGTTGGGGCCCTACAATGAGCAGTTCTTC
cdr3_aa: CATSRQLGPYNEQFF

j_call: TRBJ1-2
cdr3_length: 14
d_call: TRBD1
v_call: TRBV10-3
clone_size: few
cdr3_nt: TGTGCCATCAGTGAGTCGACAGGGGTGACTGGCTACACCTTC
cdr3_aa: CAISESTGVTGYTF

j_call: TRBJ1-1
cdr3_length: 17
d_call: TRBD1
v_call: TRBV5-6
clone_size: few
cdr3_nt: TGTGCCAGCAGCACCGAGCTCGGGACAGGCCGTAACACTGAAGCTTTCTTT
cdr3_aa: CASSTELGTGRNTEAFF

j_call: TRBJ2-1
cdr3_length: 15
d_call: TRBD2
v_call: TRBV28
clone_size: many
cdr3_nt: TGTGCCAGCATCCAAAGCGGGAGGAATATGGATGAGCAGTTCTTC
cdr3_aa: CASIQSGRNMDEQFF

j_call: TRBJ2-5
cdr3_length: 15
d_call: TRBD2
v_call: TRBV7-9
clone_size: few
cdr3_nt: TGTGCCAGCGCCCGGGCGGGAGTGCGCCAAGAGACCCAGTACTTC
cdr3_aa: CASARAGVRQETQYF

j_call: TRBJ2-1
cdr3_length: 12
d_call: .
v_call: TRBV2
clone_size: few
cdr3_nt: TGTGCCAGCAGTGTTGGGCTAGCGGAGCAGTTCTTC
cdr3_aa: CASSVGLAEQFF

j_call: TRBJ2-1
cdr3_length: 17
d_call: .
v_call: TRBV7-6
clone_size: .
cdr3_nt: TGTGCCAGCAGCTTAGTAGGGCTAGCGTCACCCTACAATGAGCAGTTCTTC
cdr3_aa: CASSLVGLASPYNEQFF

j_call: TRBJ2-1
cdr3_length: 17
d_call: TRBD2
v_call: TRBV10-3
clone_size: .
cdr3_nt: TGTGCCATCAGTGAGACAGCTAGCGGGAGAGCGTACAATGAGCAGTTCTTC
cdr3_aa: CAISETASGRAYNEQFF

j_call: TRBJ2-3
cdr3_length: 14
d_call: .
v_call: TRBV5-1
clone_size: .
cdr3_nt: TGCGCCAGCAACAACCCAGGGCCCACAGATACGCAGTATTTT
cdr3_aa: CASNNPGPTDTQYF

j_call: TRBJ2-7
cdr3_length: 15
d_call: TRBD1
v_call: TRBV14
clone_size: .
cdr3_nt: TGTGCCAGCAGCCTAAGGGACAGCTCAACCTACGAGCAGTACTTC
cdr3_aa: CASSLRDSSTYEQYF

j_call: TRBJ2-3
cdr3_length: 15
d_call: TRBD2
v_call: TRBV6-1
clone_size: few
cdr3_nt: TGTGCCAGCAGGGCCGCTAGCGGGGGCACAGATACGCAGTATTTT
cdr3_aa: CASRAASGGTDTQYF